This T cell receptor (beta chain) is from a study of blood T cell repertoires in COVID-19. Generated by immunoSEQ multiplex PCR, the TCRdb table keeps only in-frame clones and is missing some. The table shows approximately 490,000 clones, with around 90% occurring only once. Germline V gene sequence: CDR1 LNHDA, CDR2 SQIVND (reference sequence). The CDR3 totals 14 residues. V shed 5 bases and J 2 bases; nucleotides not matched to a gene: 4. The V gene is TRBV19, the J gene TRBJ2-7, with 9 bases that match TRBD1. The TCR comes from a young woman who had recovered from COVID-19. Material for sequencing was PBMCs or T cells enriched from blood (not recorded which). CDR3 sequence (DNA): TGTGCCAGTAGTGTCGGGACAGGGCCCTACGAGCAGTACTTC. This codes for CASSVGTGPYEQYF.